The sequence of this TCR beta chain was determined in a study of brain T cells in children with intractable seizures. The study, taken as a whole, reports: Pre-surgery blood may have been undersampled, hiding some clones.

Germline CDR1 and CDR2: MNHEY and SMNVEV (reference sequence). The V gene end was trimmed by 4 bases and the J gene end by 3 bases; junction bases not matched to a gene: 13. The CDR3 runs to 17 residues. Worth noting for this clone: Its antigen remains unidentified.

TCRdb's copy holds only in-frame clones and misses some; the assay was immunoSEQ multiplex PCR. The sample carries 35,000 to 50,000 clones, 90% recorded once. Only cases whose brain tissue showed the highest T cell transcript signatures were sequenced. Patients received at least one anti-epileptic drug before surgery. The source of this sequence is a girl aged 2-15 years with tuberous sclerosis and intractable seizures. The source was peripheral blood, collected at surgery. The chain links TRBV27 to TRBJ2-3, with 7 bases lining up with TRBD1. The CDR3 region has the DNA TGTGCCAGCAGTTCCCCCGACAGGGTTGGTGAGACAGATACGCAGTATTTT. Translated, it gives CASSSPDRVGETDTQYF.